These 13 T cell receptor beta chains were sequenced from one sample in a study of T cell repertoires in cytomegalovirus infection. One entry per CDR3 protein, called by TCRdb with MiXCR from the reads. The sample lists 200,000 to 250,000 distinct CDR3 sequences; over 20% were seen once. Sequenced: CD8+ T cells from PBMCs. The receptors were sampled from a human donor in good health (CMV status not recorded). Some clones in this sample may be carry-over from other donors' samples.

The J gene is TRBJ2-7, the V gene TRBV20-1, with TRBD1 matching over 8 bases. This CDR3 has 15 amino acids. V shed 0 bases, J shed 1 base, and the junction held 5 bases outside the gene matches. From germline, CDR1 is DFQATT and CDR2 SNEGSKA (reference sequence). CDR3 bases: TGCAGTGCTAGAGATGACGACAGGGGATCCTACGAGCAGTACTTC. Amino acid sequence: CSARDDDRGSYEQYF.

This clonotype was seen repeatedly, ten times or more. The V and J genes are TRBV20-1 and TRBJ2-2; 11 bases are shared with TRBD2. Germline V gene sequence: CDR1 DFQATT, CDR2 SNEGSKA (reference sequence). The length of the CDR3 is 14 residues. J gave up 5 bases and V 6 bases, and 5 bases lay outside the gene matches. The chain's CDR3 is CSAQTSGETGELFF. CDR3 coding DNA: TGCAGTGCCCAGACTAGCGGGGAAACCGGGGAGCTGTTTTTT.

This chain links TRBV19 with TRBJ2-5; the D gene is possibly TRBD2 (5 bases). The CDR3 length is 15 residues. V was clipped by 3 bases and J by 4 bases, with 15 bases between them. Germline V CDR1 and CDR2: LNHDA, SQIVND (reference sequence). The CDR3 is CASSISGNIGETQYF. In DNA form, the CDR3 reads TGTGCCAGTAGTATTTCGGGGAACATCGGAGAGACCCAGTACTTC.

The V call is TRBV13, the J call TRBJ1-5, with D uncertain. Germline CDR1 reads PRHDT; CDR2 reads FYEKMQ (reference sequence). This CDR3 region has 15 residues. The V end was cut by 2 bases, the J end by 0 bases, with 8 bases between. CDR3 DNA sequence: TGTGCCAGCAGCTTAAAGGTGGATAGCAATCAGCCCCAGCATTTT. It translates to CASSLKVDSNQPQHF.

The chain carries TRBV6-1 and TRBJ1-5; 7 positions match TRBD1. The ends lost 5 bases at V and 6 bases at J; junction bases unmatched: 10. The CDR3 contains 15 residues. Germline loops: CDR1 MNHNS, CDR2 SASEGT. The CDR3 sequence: CASSPTLTGRQPQHF. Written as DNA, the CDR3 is TGTGCCAGCAGTCCTACTCTGACAGGGCGTCAGCCCCAGCATTTT.

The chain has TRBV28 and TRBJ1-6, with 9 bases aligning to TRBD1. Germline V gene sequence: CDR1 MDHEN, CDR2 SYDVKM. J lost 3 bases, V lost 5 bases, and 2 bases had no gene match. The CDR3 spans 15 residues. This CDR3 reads CASSPDRGYNSPLHF. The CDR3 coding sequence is TGTGCCAGCAGTCCGGACAGGGGCTATAATTCACCCCTCCACTTT.

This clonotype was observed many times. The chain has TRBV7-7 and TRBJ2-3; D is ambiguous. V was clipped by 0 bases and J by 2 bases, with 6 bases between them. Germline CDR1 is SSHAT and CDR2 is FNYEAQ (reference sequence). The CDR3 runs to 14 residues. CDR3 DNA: TGTGCCAGCAGCTTAGCACTATTCACAGATACGCAGTATTTT. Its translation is CASSLALFTDTQYF.

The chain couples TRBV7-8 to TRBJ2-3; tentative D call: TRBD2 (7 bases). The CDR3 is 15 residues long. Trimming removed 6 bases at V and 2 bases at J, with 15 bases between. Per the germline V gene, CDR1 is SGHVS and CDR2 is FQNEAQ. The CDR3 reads CASRGGGRITDTQYF. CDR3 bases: TGTGCCAGCAGGGGGGGGGGGCGCATCACAGATACGCAGTATTTT.

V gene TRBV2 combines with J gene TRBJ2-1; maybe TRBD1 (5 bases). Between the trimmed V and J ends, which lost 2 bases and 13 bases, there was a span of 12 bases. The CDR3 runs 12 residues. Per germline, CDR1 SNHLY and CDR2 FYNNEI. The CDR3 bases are TGTGCCAGCAGTGAAATCCCAGGGTTTCAGTTCTTC. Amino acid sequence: CASSEIPGFQFF.

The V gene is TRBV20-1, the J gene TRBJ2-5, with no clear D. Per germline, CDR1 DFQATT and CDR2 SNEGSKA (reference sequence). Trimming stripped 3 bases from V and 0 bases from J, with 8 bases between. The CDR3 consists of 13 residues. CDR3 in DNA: TGCAGTGCTAGCACGCTTTACCAAGAGACCCAGTACTTC. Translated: CSASTLYQETQYF.

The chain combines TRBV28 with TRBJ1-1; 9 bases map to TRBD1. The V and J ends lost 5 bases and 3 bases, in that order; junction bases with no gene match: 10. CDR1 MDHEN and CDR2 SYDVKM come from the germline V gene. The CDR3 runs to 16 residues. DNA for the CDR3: TGTGCCAGCAGTCCTAACAGGGGGCGTTGGGACACTGAAGCTTTCTTT. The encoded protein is CASSPNRGRWDTEAFF.

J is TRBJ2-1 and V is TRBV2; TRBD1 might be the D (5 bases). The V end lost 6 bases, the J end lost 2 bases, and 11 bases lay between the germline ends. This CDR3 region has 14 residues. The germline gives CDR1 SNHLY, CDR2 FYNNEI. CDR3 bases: TGTGCCAGCAGACCCGCCAGGGCCTACAATGAGCAGTTCTTC. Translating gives CASRPARAYNEQFF.

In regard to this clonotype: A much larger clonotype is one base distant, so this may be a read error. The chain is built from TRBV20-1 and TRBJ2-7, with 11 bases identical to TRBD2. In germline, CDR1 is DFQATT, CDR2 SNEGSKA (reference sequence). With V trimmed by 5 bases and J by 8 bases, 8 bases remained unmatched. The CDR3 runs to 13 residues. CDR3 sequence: CSAHQTSGDQQYF. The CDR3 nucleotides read TGCAGTGCTCACCAGACTAGCGGGGACCAGCAGTACTTC.